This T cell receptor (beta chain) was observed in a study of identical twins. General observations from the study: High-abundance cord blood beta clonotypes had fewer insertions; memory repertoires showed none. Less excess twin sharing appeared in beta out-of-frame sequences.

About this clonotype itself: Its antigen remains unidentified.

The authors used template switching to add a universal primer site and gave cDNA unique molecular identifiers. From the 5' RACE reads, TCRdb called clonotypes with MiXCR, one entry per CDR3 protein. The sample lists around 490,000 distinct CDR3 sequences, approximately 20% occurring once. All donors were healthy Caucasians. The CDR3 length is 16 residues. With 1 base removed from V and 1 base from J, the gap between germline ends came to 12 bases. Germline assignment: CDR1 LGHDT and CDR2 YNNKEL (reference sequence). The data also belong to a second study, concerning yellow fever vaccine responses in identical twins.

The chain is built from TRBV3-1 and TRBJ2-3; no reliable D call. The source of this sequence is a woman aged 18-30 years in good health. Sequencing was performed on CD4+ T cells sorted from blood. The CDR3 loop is CASSQVQWLGTDTQYF. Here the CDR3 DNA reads TGTGCCAGCAGCCAAGTCCAATGGTTAGGCACAGATACGCAGTATTTT.